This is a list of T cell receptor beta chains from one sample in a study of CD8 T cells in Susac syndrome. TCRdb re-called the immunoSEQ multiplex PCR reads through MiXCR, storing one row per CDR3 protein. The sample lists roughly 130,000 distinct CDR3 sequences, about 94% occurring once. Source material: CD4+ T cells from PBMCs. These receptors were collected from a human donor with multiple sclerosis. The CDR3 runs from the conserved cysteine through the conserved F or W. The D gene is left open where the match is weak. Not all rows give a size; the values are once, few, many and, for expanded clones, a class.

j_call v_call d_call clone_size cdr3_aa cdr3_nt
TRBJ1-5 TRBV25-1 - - CASSERGNQPQHF TGTGCCAGCAGTGAGCGGGGGAATCAGCCCCAGCATTTT
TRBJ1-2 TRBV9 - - CASSVAHYGYTF TGTGCCAGCAGCGTAGCGCACTATGGCTACACCTTC
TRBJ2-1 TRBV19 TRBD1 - CASSPDRATYNEQFF TGTGCCAGTAGCCCGGACAGGGCTACCTACAATGAGCAGTTCTTC
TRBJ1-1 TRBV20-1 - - CSARHVNTEAFF TGCAGTGCTAGGCACGTGAACACTGAAGCTTTCTTT
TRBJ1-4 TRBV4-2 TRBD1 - CASSQELAGGPGEKLFF TGTGCCAGCAGCCAAGAACTGGCAGGGGGGCCGGGTGAAAAACTGTTTTTT
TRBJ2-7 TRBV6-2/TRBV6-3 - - CASSYLTGGAGEQYF TGTGCCAGCAGTTACCTGACGGGGGGCGCAGGGGAGCAGTACTTC
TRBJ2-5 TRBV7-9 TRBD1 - CASSSGLRQGETQYF TGTGCCAGCAGCTCCGGACTGCGACAGGGAGAGACCCAGTACTTC
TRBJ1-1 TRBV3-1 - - CASSQAGGGSTEAFF TGTGCCAGCAGCCAAGCGGGGGGCGGGAGCACTGAAGCTTTCTTT
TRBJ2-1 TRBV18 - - CASSPPRRVRNEQFF TGTGCCAGCTCACCACCACGGAGGGTAAGGAATGAGCAGTTCTTC
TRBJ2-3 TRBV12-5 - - CASGLVLGRTDTQYF TGTGCTAGTGGTTTGGTATTGGGCCGCACAGATACGCAGTATTTT
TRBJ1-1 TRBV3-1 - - CASSQGSGGENTEAFF TGTGCCAGCAGCCAGGGTTCGGGGGGGGAGAACACTGAAGCTTTCTTT
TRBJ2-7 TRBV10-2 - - CASRDGVYEQYF TGCGCCAGCAGGGACGGAGTATACGAGCAGTACTTC
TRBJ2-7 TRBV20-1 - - CSASRLTSYEQYF TGCAGTGCTAGTAGGCTAACTTCCTACGAGCAGTACTTC
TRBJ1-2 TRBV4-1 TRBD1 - CASSQGKGTGLGYTF TGCGCCAGCAGCCAAGGAAAAGGGACAGGGTTGGGCTACACCTTC
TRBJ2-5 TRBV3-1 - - CASSLGTGETQYF TGTGCCAGCAGCCTAGGAACCGGGGAGACCCAGTACTTC
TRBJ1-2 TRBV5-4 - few CASSLGQSNYGYTF TGTGCCAGCAGCTTGGGACAGTCTAACTATGGCTACACCTTC
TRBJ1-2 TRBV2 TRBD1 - CASQRTGLGGYTF TGTGCCAGCCAAAGGACAGGTTTGGGTGGCTACACCTTC
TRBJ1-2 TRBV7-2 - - CASSPAAGMDYGYTF TGTGCCAGCAGCCCCGCGGCGGGGATGGACTATGGCTACACCTTC